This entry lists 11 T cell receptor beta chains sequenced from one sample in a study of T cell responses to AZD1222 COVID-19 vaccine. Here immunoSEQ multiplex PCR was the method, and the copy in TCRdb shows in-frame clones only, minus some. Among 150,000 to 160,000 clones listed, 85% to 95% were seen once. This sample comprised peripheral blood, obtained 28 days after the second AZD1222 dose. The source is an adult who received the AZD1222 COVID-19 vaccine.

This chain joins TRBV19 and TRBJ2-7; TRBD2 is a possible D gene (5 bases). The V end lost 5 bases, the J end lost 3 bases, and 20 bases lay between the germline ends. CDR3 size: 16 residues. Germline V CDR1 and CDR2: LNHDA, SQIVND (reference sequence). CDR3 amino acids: CASSPHGRERHYEQYF. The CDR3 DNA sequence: TGTGCCAGTAGTCCGCATGGCCGGGAAAGGCACTACGAGCAGTACTTC.

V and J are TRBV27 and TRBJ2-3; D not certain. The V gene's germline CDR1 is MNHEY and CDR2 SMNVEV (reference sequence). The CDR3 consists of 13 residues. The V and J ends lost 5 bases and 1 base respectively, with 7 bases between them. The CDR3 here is CASSLGGTDTQYF. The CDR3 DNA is TGTGCCAGCAGTCTGGGCGGCACAGATACGCAGTATTTT.

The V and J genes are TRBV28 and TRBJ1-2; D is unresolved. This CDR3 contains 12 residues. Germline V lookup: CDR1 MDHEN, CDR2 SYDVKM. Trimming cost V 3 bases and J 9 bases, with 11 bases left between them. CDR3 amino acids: CASSFGSTRYTF. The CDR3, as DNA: TGTGCCAGCAGTTTTGGGAGCACTCGCTACACCTTC.

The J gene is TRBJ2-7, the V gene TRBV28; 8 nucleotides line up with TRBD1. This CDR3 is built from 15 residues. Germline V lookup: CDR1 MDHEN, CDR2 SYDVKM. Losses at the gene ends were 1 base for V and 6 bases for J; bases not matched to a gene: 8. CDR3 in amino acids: CASSLLGTGAVEQYF. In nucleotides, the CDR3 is TGTGCCAGCAGTTTATTGGGGACAGGCGCGGTCGAGCAGTACTTC.

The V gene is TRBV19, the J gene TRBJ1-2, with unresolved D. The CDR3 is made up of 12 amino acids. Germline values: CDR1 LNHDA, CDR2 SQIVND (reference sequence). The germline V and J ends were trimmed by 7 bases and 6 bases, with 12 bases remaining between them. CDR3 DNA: TGTGCCAGTACCCTGGGCAGCCATGGCTACACCTTC. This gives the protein CASTLGSHGYTF.

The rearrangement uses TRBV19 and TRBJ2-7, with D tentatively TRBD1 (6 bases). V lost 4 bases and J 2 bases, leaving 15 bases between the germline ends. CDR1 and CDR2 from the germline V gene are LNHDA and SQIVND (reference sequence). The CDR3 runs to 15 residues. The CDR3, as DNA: TGTGCCAGTAGTACCAGGGGAAAGGGGGCCTACGAGCAGTACTTC. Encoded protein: CASSTRGKGAYEQYF.

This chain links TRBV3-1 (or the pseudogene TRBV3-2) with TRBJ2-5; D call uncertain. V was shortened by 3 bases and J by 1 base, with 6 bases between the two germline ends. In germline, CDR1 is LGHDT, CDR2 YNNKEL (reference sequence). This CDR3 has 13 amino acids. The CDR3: CASSHIFQETQYF. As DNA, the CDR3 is TGTGCCAGCAGCCACATATTCCAAGAGACCCAGTACTTC.

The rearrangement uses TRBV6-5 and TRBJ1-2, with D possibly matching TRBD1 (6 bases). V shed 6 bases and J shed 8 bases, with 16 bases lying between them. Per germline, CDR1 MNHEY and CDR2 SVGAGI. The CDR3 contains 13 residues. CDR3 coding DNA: TGTGCCAGCAGCCCCGCCAGGGGCTCGGGCTACACCTTC. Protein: CASSPARGSGYTF.

CDR3: CASHPGGRSYEQYF. Here the CDR3 DNA reads TGTGCCTCTCACCCGGGAGGCCGCTCCTACGAGCAGTACTTC. The chain couples TRBV28 to TRBJ2-7; 7 bases are a match to TRBD2. The CDR3 has 14 amino acids. V lost 11 bases and J lost 0; bases outside the gene matches: 10. In germline, CDR1 is MDHEN, CDR2 SYDVKM. Together with reference TRBV28 and TRBJ2-7, the CDR3 gives the full variable domain: DVKVTQSSRYLVKRTGEKVFLECVQDMDHENMFWYRQDPGLGLRLIYFSYDVKMKEKGDIPEGYSVSREKKERFSLILESASTNQTSMYLCASHPGGRSYEQYFGPGTRLTVT.

CDR3 sequence reads: CASSLGPRDGYTF. The CDR3 DNA follows: TGTGCCAGCAGTTTGGGCCCTAGGGATGGCTACACCTTC. V and J are TRBV12-3 or TRBV12-4 and TRBJ1-2; the D is unclear. The CDR3 spans 13 residues. Trimming removed 3 bases at V and 6 bases at J, with 11 bases between.

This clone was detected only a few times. In nucleotides, the CDR3 is TGTGCCAGCAGCCAAGATGGGGATTCTGCCTACGAGCAGTACTTC. It encodes CASSQDGDSAYEQYF. V gene TRBV4-2 combines with J gene TRBJ2-7; no firm D call. The V and J ends lost 0 bases and 2 bases respectively, with 11 bases between them. The CDR3 consists of 15 residues. Germline V gene data show CDR1 as LGHNA and CDR2 as YNFKEQ.